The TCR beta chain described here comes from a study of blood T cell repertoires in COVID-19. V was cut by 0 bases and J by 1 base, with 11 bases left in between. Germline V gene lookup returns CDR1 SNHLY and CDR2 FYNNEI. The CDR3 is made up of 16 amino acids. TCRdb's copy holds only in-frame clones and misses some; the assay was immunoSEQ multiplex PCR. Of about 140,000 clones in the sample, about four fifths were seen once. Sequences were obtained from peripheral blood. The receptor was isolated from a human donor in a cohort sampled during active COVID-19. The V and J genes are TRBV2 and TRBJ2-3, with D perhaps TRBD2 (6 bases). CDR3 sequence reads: CASSEALRGGTDTQYF. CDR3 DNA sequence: TGTGCCAGCAGTGAAGCGCTTCGCGGGGGCACAGATACGCAGTATTTT.